These 27 T cell receptor beta chains originate from one sample sequenced in a study of blood T cell repertoires in COVID-19. TCRdb's copy holds only in-frame clones and misses some; the assay was immunoSEQ multiplex PCR. This table holds tens of thousands of clones, less than 80% found once. Material: peripheral blood. These receptors were obtained from a man at least 80 years old with acute or convalescent COVID-19.

The V call is TRBV10-2, the J call TRBJ2-5; TRBD2 matches at 8 bases. Germline-derived CDR1 and CDR2 are WSHSY and SAAADI. Trimming removed 4 bases from V and 3 bases from J; junction bases left unmatched: 7. The CDR3 sequence is 15 residues long. The CDR3 reads CASSAWRGVEETQYF. The CDR3 DNA follows: TGCGCCAGCAGTGCCTGGCGGGGGGTTGAAGAGACCCAGTACTTC.

The chain uses TRBV19 and TRBJ1-1; maybe TRBD1 (5 bases). The germline CDR1 and CDR2 sequences are LNHDA and SQIVND (reference sequence). The CDR3 runs 12 residues. The V and J ends lost 10 bases and 1 base respectively, with 10 bases between them. CDR3 nucleotide sequence: TGTGCCACATGGAGGGGGAACACTGAAGCTTTCTTT. Translation: CATWRGNTEAFF.

J is TRBJ2-5 and V is TRBV2; 7 bases agree with TRBD2. The CDR3 runs 14 residues. CDR1 and CDR2 (germline): SNHLY, FYNNEI. V lost 2 bases to trimming and J lost 5 bases; unmatched junction nucleotides: 5. The CDR3 sequence is CASSELAGGETQYF. Here the CDR3 DNA reads TGTGCCAGCAGTGAATTAGCGGGCGGTGAGACCCAGTACTTC.

This clone has only a few counts. The J gene is TRBJ2-7, the V gene TRBV6-5; the D gene is possibly TRBD1 (8 bases). V was shortened by 5 bases and J by 5 bases, with 19 bases between the two germline ends. The CDR3 is 15 amino acids. Germline V lookup: CDR1 MNHEY, CDR2 SVGAGI. For the CDR3, the DNA is TGTGCCAGCAGTACCCCTCACAGGGGGGGGCACGAGCAGTACTTC. It yields the protein CASSTPHRGGHEQYF.

This chain links TRBV2 with TRBJ2-3; TRBD2 aligns across 10 bases. The V gene end was trimmed by 8 bases and the J gene end by 8 bases; junction bases not matched to a gene: 7. Germline V gene data show CDR1 as SNHLY and CDR2 as FYNNEI. CDR3 length: 13 residues. CDR3 sequence reads: CASQAGGPLTQYF. In nucleotides, the CDR3 is TGTGCCAGCCAAGCGGGGGGGCCCCTTACGCAGTATTTT.

CDR3 in amino acids: CASSSDRRETQYF. In nucleotides, the CDR3 is TGTGCCAGCAGCTCTGACAGGCGGGAGACCCAGTACTTC. The chain couples TRBV5-4 to TRBJ2-5; D is possibly TRBD1 (6 bases). V gave up 3 bases and J gave up 5 bases, with 11 bases separating them. The germline V gene has CDR1 SGHNT and CDR2 YYREEE (reference sequence). CDR3 length: 13 amino acids.

The sample holds a few counts of this clone. The chain couples TRBV3-1 (or the pseudogene TRBV3-2) to TRBJ1-6; 9 bases are a match to TRBD1. The germline CDR1 and CDR2 sequences are LGHDT and YNNKEL (reference sequence). Trimming at V came to 5 bases and at J to 8 bases, leaving 4 bases not matched to a gene. The CDR3 has 14 residues. In DNA, the CDR3 is TGTGCCAGCAGCGAGGGACAGGGTCATTCACCCCTCCACTTT. The encoded protein is CASSEGQGHSPLHF.

The chain combines TRBV30 with TRBJ2-7; TRBD2 might be the D (5 bases). Trimming removed 3 bases at V and 0 bases at J, with 9 bases between. Germline assignment: CDR1 GTSNPN and CDR2 SVGIG (reference sequence). CDR3 length equals 13 residues. The CDR3 reads CAWSPGSSYEQYF. The CDR3 bases are TGTGCCTGGAGCCCTGGGAGCTCCTACGAGCAGTACTTC.

The rearrangement links TRBV4-1 to TRBJ1-2; tentative D call: TRBD1 (6 bases). The CDR3 totals 13 residues. The V gene lost 0 bases and the J gene lost 9 bases, with 11 bases spanning the gap. Germline CDR1 reads MGHRA; CDR2 reads YSYEKL. The CDR3 region is CASSQEQGVSYTF. As DNA, the CDR3 is TGCGCCAGCAGCCAAGAACAGGGTGTAAGCTACACCTTC.

This chain connects TRBV5-6 to TRBJ2-7; the match to TRBD1 covers 7 bases. Per germline, CDR1 SGHDT and CDR2 YYEEEE. This CDR3 region has 14 residues. Trimming at V came to 3 bases and at J to 0 bases, leaving 3 bases not matched to a gene. The chain's CDR3 is CASSSGTVSYEQYF. CDR3 bases: TGTGCCAGCAGCTCCGGGACAGTCTCCTACGAGCAGTACTTC.

The CDR3 DNA sequence: TGTGCCAGCAGCCCCGGGACAGGGGGCAAGCCCCAGCATTTT. This encodes CASSPGTGGKPQHF. The chain employs TRBV3-1 (or the pseudogene TRBV3-2) and TRBJ1-5; 12 bases fit TRBD1. The ends lost 4 bases at V and 8 bases at J; junction bases unmatched: 3. The germline gives CDR1 LGHDT, CDR2 YNNKEL (reference sequence). The CDR3 totals 14 residues.

This clone was recorded only once. V and J are TRBV25-1 and TRBJ2-5, with TRBD2 identical over 12 bases. The CDR3 has 13 residues. V was pared by 8 bases and J by 2 bases, with 0 bases of the junction left unmatched. Germline V gene sequence: CDR1 MGHDK, CDR2 SYGVNS. The CDR3 reads CASGTSGQETQYF. In DNA, the CDR3 is TGTGCCAGCGGGACTAGCGGGCAAGAGACCCAGTACTTC.

This clone has only a few counts. The V call is TRBV3-1 (or the pseudogene TRBV3-2), the J call TRBJ2-6, with D tentatively TRBD1 (5 bases). Looked up from germline, CDR1 is LGHDT and CDR2 is YNNKEL (reference sequence). The CDR3 covers 18 residues. Deletions cut 1 base from V and 0 bases from J, with 13 bases between. CDR3: CASSQGTGASSGANVLTF. CDR3 in DNA: TGTGCCAGCAGCCAAGGAACAGGTGCTAGCTCTGGGGCCAACGTCCTGACTTTC.

V usage is TRBV20-1 and J usage is TRBJ1-2; 7 bases fit TRBD1. Trimming removed 3 bases from V and 7 bases from J; junction bases left unmatched: 14. Germline V lookup: CDR1 DFQATT, CDR2 SNEGSKA (reference sequence). The CDR3 extends over 15 amino acids. CDR3 region: CSASYPTGRRSGYTF. The DNA of the CDR3 is TGCAGTGCTAGTTACCCGACAGGGCGGCGGAGTGGCTACACCTTC.

In DNA, the CDR3 is TGTGCCAGCAGCCAGGGCCATTTGGGCAGCACTGAAGCTTTCTTT. Its protein product is CASSQGHLGSTEAFF. The V gene is TRBV3-1 (or the pseudogene TRBV3-2), the J gene TRBJ1-1; D unclear. In germline, CDR1 is LGHDT, CDR2 YNNKEL (reference sequence). Between the trimmed V and J ends, which lost 3 bases and 4 bases, there was a span of 15 bases. The CDR3 spans 15 residues.

The chain has TRBV14 and TRBJ2-1, with a possible D match to TRBD2 (7 bases). There are 16 residues in the CDR3. V was cut by 0 bases and J by 5 bases, with 14 bases left in between. In germline, CDR1 is SGHDN, CDR2 FVKESK. The CDR3 reads CASSQEVWRGHNEQFF. The CDR3 nucleotides are TGTGCCAGCAGCCAAGAAGTCTGGCGGGGGCACAATGAGCAGTTCTTC. Supplemented by reference TRBV14 and TRBJ2-1, the full variable domain reads EAGVTQFPSHSVIEKGQTVTLRCDPISGHDNLYWYRRVMGKEIKFLLHFVKESKQDESGMPNNRFLAERTGGTYSTLKVQPAELEDSGVYFCASSQEVWRGHNEQFFGPGTRLTVL.

J is TRBJ2-7 and V is TRBV5-1; the match to TRBD1 covers 12 bases. The ends lost 4 bases at V and 5 bases at J; junction bases unmatched: 13. CDR1 and CDR2 from the germline V gene are SGHRS and YFSETQ. The CDR3 totals 17 residues. This chain's CDR3 is CASSPGTGGALRNEQYF. In DNA form, the CDR3 reads TGCGCCAGCAGCCCCGGGACAGGGGGCGCATTAAGGAACGAGCAGTACTTC.

The V gene is TRBV5-5, the J gene TRBJ1-3; TRBD1 matches 7 bases. Germline V gene sequence: CDR1 SGHKS, CDR2 YYEKEE (reference sequence). V gave up 3 bases and J gave up 4 bases; unmatched junction bases: 4. The CDR3 is made up of 14 amino acids. Here the CDR3 DNA reads TGTGCCAGCAGCTCGACAGGGAACGGAAACACCATATATTTT. It codes for CASSSTGNGNTIYF.

This clone appeared once. The V gene is TRBV29-1, the J gene TRBJ1-1; perhaps TRBD1 as D (5 bases). V was trimmed by 4 bases and J by 3 bases, leaving 12 bases between them. The length of the CDR3 is 13 residues. Germline lookup yields CDR1 SQVTM and CDR2 ANQGSEA. The CDR3 is CSVASGQDTEAFF. The CDR3 region has the DNA TGCAGCGTTGCGTCCGGACAAGACACTGAAGCTTTCTTT.

V gene TRBV20-1 combines with J gene TRBJ2-7, with TRBD2 matching over 8 bases. This CDR3 contains 14 residues. The germline CDR1 and CDR2 sequences are DFQATT and SNEGSKA (reference sequence). With 3 bases clipped from V and 0 bases from J, the junction kept 4 bases outside the gene matches. CDR3 sequence (DNA): TGCAGTGCTAGTTCGGGGGGGGACTCCTACGAGCAGTACTTC. The encoded protein is CSASSGGDSYEQYF.

The chain links TRBV3-1 (or the pseudogene TRBV3-2) to TRBJ1-1; tentatively, D is TRBD1 (5 bases). Germline assignment: CDR1 LGHDT and CDR2 YNNKEL (reference sequence). Trimming pared 5 bases from V and 6 bases from J, leaving 7 bases between. The CDR3 totals 11 residues. CDR3 protein: CASSGHAEAFF. In DNA form, the CDR3 reads TGTGCCAGCAGCGGACATGCTGAAGCTTTCTTT.

The chain carries TRBV7-9 and TRBJ2-7; the match to TRBD1 covers 7 bases. CDR1 and CDR2 from the germline V gene are SEHNR and FQNEAQ (reference sequence). V dropped 4 bases and J dropped 2; count of bases not matched to a gene: 8. This CDR3 region has 15 residues. The CDR3 bases are TGTGCCAGCAGCTCCGGGACAGCAACAACCTACGAGCAGTACTTC. Residues: CASSSGTATTYEQYF.

This clone was found a few times. V is TRBV5-1 and J is TRBJ1-3; the D gene is possibly TRBD1 (5 bases). The germline V gene encodes CDR1 SGHRS and CDR2 YFSETQ. The V end was cut by 2 bases, the J end by 0 bases, with 18 bases between. The CDR3 contains 18 residues. The CDR3 region is CASSFSNPTGNSGNTIYF. The CDR3 DNA reads TGCGCCAGCAGCTTTTCAAACCCTACAGGCAACTCTGGAAACACCATATATTTT.

This clone was seen only a few times. V and J are TRBV2 and TRBJ1-5; a possible D gene is TRBD1 (6 bases). CDR1 is SNHLY, CDR2 FYNNEI, per germline. This CDR3 comprises 15 residues. Trimming stripped 4 bases from V and 0 bases from J, with 10 bases between. CDR3 bases: TGTGCCAGCAGTGGAGGCAGGGGTAGCAATCAGCCCCAGCATTTT. Encoded protein: CASSGGRGSNQPQHF.

The rearrangement uses TRBV5-4 and TRBJ2-1, with TRBD2 as a possible D gene (7 bases). The CDR3 is 13 residues long. Germline lookup yields CDR1 SGHNT and CDR2 YYREEE (reference sequence). Trimming shortened V by 6 bases and J by 10 bases, and 17 bases separated the two germline ends. Here the CDR3 DNA reads TGTGCCAGCACAACCGGGGGGCGGGACGAGCAGTTCTTC. This sequence encodes CASTTGGRDEQFF.

CDR3 sequence reads: CASSDSGSPLGELFF. The CDR3 region has the DNA TGTGCCAGCAGTGACTCCGGGAGCCCCTTAGGGGAGCTGTTTTTT. The chain carries TRBV6-4 and TRBJ2-2; maybe TRBD2 (6 bases). Germline CDR1 is MRHNA and CDR2 is SNTAGT. The V end was cut by 0 bases, the J end by 8 bases, with 13 bases between. The length of the CDR3 is 15 residues.

The genes are TRBV7-6 and TRBJ2-7, with 7 bases lining up with TRBD1. Unmatched junction bases numbered 9, after V lost 5 bases and J lost 2 bases. CDR1 is SGHVS and CDR2 is FNYEAQ in the germline V gene. The CDR3 runs to 15 residues. The CDR3, as DNA: TGTGCCAGCAGCCCTCGGACAGGTTCAACCTACGAGCAGTACTTC. Translating it yields CASSPRTGSTYEQYF.